The 17 T cell receptor beta chains reported below all come from one sample, sequenced in a study of cytomegalovirus exposure and HLA in healthy donors. In the PCR, 60 Vbeta and 13 Jbeta primers were used. Method: immunoSEQ multiplex PCR; TCRdb's copy keeps in-frame clones and lacks some. Of roughly 150,000 clones in the sample, around four fifths were seen once. The sample consisted of PBMCs. The source is a girl aged 2 to 10 in good health and CMV-seropositive.

The chain joins TRBV27 to TRBJ2-7; TRBD2 matches at 9 bases. The CDR3 contains 18 residues. The V and J ends lost 1 base and 2 bases, in that order; junction bases with no gene match: 12. The germline V gene encodes CDR1 MNHEY and CDR2 SMNVEV (reference sequence). CDR3 DNA sequence: TGTGCCAGCAGTTTATTCGGACCAGCGGGAGGACCAACCTACGAGCAGTACTTC. Residues: CASSLFGPAGGPTYEQYF.

This chain links TRBV4-1 with TRBJ2-5; TRBD2 matches 10 bases. The J segment lost 3 bases and the V segment lost 4 bases, leaving 2 bases of the junction unmatched. This CDR3 spans 14 amino acids. The V gene's germline CDR1 is MGHRA and CDR2 YSYEKL. This CDR3 is CASSLGLAEETQYF. CDR3 sequence (DNA): TGCGCCAGCAGCCTAGGACTAGCGGAAGAGACCCAGTACTTC.

The V gene is TRBV4-1, the J gene TRBJ2-7; D uncertain. The V end was cut by 1 base, the J end by 0 bases, with 7 bases between. This CDR3 is built from 14 residues. The V gene's germline CDR1 is MGHRA and CDR2 YSYEKL. The CDR3 reads CASSQGPGSYEQYF. The CDR3, as DNA: TGCGCCAGCAGCCAAGGCCCCGGCTCCTACGAGCAGTACTTC.

The rearrangement joins TRBV5-4 to TRBJ2-3; TRBD2 aligns across 8 bases. V lost 4 bases and J lost 0; bases outside the gene matches: 10. CDR1 is SGHNT, CDR2 YYREEE, per germline (reference sequence). This CDR3 spans 17 amino acids. CDR3 residues: CASSPPGGPPSTDTQYF. CDR3 DNA: TGTGCCAGCAGCCCCCCGGGAGGGCCGCCGAGCACAGATACGCAGTATTTT.

J is TRBJ2-7 and V is TRBV6-1; D ambiguous. The CDR3 covers 10 residues. The V gene's germline CDR1 is MNHNS and CDR2 SASEGT. With 8 bases removed from V and 4 bases from J, the gap between germline ends came to 6 bases. The CDR3 bases are TGTGCCAGCGGTGCATACGAGCAGTACTTC. Protein: CASGAYEQYF.

The rearrangement uses TRBV7-9 and TRBJ1-4, with D possibly matching TRBD1 (5 bases). Trimming removed 4 bases at V and 2 bases at J, with 11 bases between. Germline CDR1 is SEHNR and CDR2 is FQNEAQ (reference sequence). CDR3 length: 15 residues. The CDR3 bases are TGTGCCAGCAGCTCAATAACAGGCACTAATGAAAAACTGTTTTTT. Translation gives CASSSITGTNEKLFF.

This clone was observed a handful of times. This chain links TRBV7-9 with TRBJ2-3; D unresolved. V lost 7 bases and J 4 bases, leaving 9 bases between the germline ends. Looked up from germline, CDR1 is SEHNR and CDR2 is FQNEAQ (reference sequence). This CDR3 is built from 12 residues. For the CDR3, the DNA is TGTGCCAGCACAGCTAGAGCAGATACGCAGTATTTT. It translates to CASTARADTQYF.

The chain uses TRBV7-6 and TRBJ2-4, with 11 bases identical to TRBD2. Germline V gene data show CDR1 as SGHVS and CDR2 as FNYEAQ. V lost 4 bases, J lost 7 bases, and 15 bases stayed unmatched. This CDR3 spans 18 amino acids. CDR3 loop: CASSSLVSLAGGPNIQYF. CDR3 in DNA: TGTGCCAGCAGCTCTTTGGTCTCCCTAGCGGGAGGTCCTAACATTCAGTACTTC. Variable domain in full (rest from reference TRBV7-6 and TRBJ2-4): GAGVSQSPRYKVTKRGQDVALRCDPISGHVSLYWYRQALGQGPEFLTYFNYEAQQDKSGLPNDRFSAERPEGSISTLTIQRTEQRDSAMYRCASSSLVSLAGGPNIQYFGAGTRLSVL.

The CDR3 loop is CASRALGQPQHF. The DNA of the CDR3 is TGTGCCAGCAGGGCCCTCGGGCAGCCCCAGCATTTT. The rearrangement joins TRBV28 to TRBJ1-5; D gene unclear. CDR1 is MDHEN and CDR2 is SYDVKM in the germline V gene. The CDR3 has 12 residues. V lost 6 bases and J lost 7, with 10 bases in between.

The rearrangement links TRBV6-1 to TRBJ2-5; tentatively, D is TRBD1 (5 bases). CDR3 length: 15 amino acids. With 2 bases removed from V and 1 base from J, the gap between germline ends came to 11 bases. CDR1 MNHNS and CDR2 SASEGT come from the germline V gene. The CDR3: CASSELGQLQETQYF. CDR3 DNA: TGTGCCAGCAGTGAACTGGGGCAGCTCCAAGAGACCCAGTACTTC.

V is TRBV5-5 and J is TRBJ2-5, with D hard to call. V lost 5 bases and J lost 2, with 10 bases in between. In germline, CDR1 is SGHKS, CDR2 YYEKEE (reference sequence). CDR3 size: 13 residues. Here the CDR3 reads CASSWPGQETQYF. CDR3 coding DNA: TGTGCCAGCAGTTGGCCGGGTCAAGAGACCCAGTACTTC.

V gene TRBV5-1 combines with J gene TRBJ2-3; 8 bases are a match to TRBD2. The CDR3 extends over 15 amino acids. After removal of 4 bases from V and 2 bases from J, the junction contained 6 bases not matched to a gene. Germline V lookup: CDR1 SGHRS, CDR2 YFSETQ. The CDR3 region is CASSHHGGATDTQYF. CDR3 nucleotides: TGCGCCAGCAGCCACCACGGGGGGGCCACAGATACGCAGTATTTT.

The chain employs TRBV2 and TRBJ2-1; TRBD2 matches at 9 bases. Germline assignment: CDR1 SNHLY and CDR2 FYNNEI. V lost 8 bases to trimming and J lost 0 bases; unmatched junction nucleotides: 11. The CDR3 is 17 amino acids. In DNA, the CDR3 is TGTGCCAGCGAAGGTAGAGCGGGGGGAAGCTCCTACAATGAGCAGTTCTTC. It specifies CASEGRAGGSSYNEQFF.

The rearrangement uses TRBV12-5 and TRBJ2-2; D remains unclear. The V and J ends lost 4 bases and 6 bases respectively, with 6 bases between them. The germline CDR1 and CDR2 sequences are LGHNT and FRNRAP. CDR3 length: 12 residues. The CDR3 is CASGSNSGELFF. The DNA of the CDR3 is TGTGCTAGTGGTTCCAATTCCGGGGAGCTGTTTTTT.

J is TRBJ2-5 and V is TRBV7-6; perhaps TRBD1 as D (6 bases). The CDR3 extends over 16 amino acids. Germline-derived CDR1 and CDR2 are SGHVS and FNYEAQ. V was pared by 4 bases and J by 2 bases, with 17 bases between. CDR3 DNA sequence: TGTGCCAGCAGCTCCTATTCACTGGGGGCGCAAGAGACCCAGTACTTC. Its translation: CASSSYSLGAQETQYF. Full variable domain (rest looked up from reference TRBV7-6 and TRBJ2-5): GAGVSQSPRYKVTKRGQDVALRCDPISGHVSLYWYRQALGQGPEFLTYFNYEAQQDKSGLPNDRFSAERPEGSISTLTIQRTEQRDSAMYRCASSSYSLGAQETQYFGPGTRLLVL.

Here the CDR3 reads CASRREGSGNTIYF. The DNA for the CDR3 is TGTGCCAGCCGGCGGGAGGGCTCTGGAAACACCATATATTTT. J is TRBJ1-3 and V is TRBV27; D is ambiguous. The CDR3 is 14 residues long. Trimming removed 8 bases from V and 0 bases from J, with 11 bases in between. CDR1 MNHEY and CDR2 SMNVEV come from the germline V gene (reference sequence).

The chain has TRBV5-1 and TRBJ2-1; 10 bases align to TRBD2. CDR3 length equals 15 residues. CDR1 SGHRS and CDR2 YFSETQ come from the germline V gene. J gave up 10 bases and V 2 bases, and 9 bases lay outside the gene matches. CDR3 loop: CASSLVLAGVGEQFF. In nucleotides, the CDR3 is TGCGCCAGCAGCTTAGTCCTAGCGGGAGTTGGGGAGCAGTTCTTC.